This T cell receptor beta chain was identified during a study of T-cell memory formation after mild COVID-19. This clonotype was seen a few times. TCRalpha and TCRbeta libraries used 5'RACE with constant-segment primers and UMIs. One entry per CDR3 protein, called by TCRdb with MiXCR from the 5' RACE reads. Of 90,000 to 120,000 distinct CDR3 sequences detected, 11% appear once; the ten largest clones hold about 40%. The ends were cut back, 5 bases at V and 5 bases at J, with 10 bases in the middle. The CDR3 sequence is 12 residues long. The germline CDR1 and CDR2 sequences are MNHEY and SVGAGI. The sample consisted of PBMCs or a T cell subset sorted from them (not recorded which). The source of this sequence is a man between 18 and 35 years old who had mild COVID-19 (a few samples of this study predate the infection). Cell type and time point are not known. This chain uses TRBV6-5 with TRBJ2-7, with D perhaps TRBD1 (5 bases). The CDR3, as DNA: TGTGCCAGCAGTCAGGACAAACACGAGCAGTACTTC. It encodes CASSQDKHEQYF.